This T cell receptor (beta chain) was identified during a study of tumor and adjacent non-tumor tissue in lung cancer. For the study at large: About 4.17 million productive TCRbeta reads were obtained per sample on average.

Study conclusions and caveats: In normal lung, the top 100 clones were significantly more dominant than in tumor. Shorter survival was associated with higher TCR diversity in tumors. Tumor tissue had significantly higher TCR diversity than normal lung.

Regarding this clonotype: Its specificity is unknown.

CDR1 and CDR2 (germline): MNHEY, SVGAGI. This CDR3 comprises 13 residues. Three rounds of nested PCR, following a modified ARM-PCR protocol, produced the TCRbeta library. TCRdb processed the multiplex PCR reads anew with MiXCR; each CDR3 protein has one entry. The sample holds tens of thousands of distinct CDR3 sequences, 60% seen once. No cell sorting was done before RNA was extracted from the tissue. This rearrangement joins TRBV6-5 to TRBJ1-5, with 7 bases matching TRBD1. The assigned J gene may be wrong: the sequence end matches TRBJ2-3 better. This clonotype was obtained from a man in his fifties with non-small cell lung cancer. The sample was lung tumor tissue. CDR3 sequence reads: CASSYGQAQPQYF. CDR3 DNA sequence: TGTGCCAGCAGTTATGGACAGGCTCAGCCCCAGTATTTT.